This T cell receptor (beta chain) derives from a study of blood T cell repertoires in COVID-19. Overall study: In each case, the material was cDNA or gDNA derived from T cells, B-cell-depleted T cells, or PBMCs.

In the original analysis: Amplification from reference gene primers served as the basis for estimated nucleated cell counts. Assay: immunoSEQ multiplex PCR; the TCRdb copy retains only in-frame clones and omits some. The V and J calls and clone size were taken over from that table, and D and trimming were inferred from the DNA. Of about 180,000 clones in the sample, 75% to 90% were seen once. V dropped 6 bases and J dropped 2; count of bases not matched to a gene: 10. This CDR3 region has 15 residues. Germline V gene sequence: CDR1 MNHEY, CDR2 SMNVEV (reference sequence). The clonotype was recovered from a man aged 55 to 70 with acute or convalescent COVID-19. V usage is TRBV27 and J usage is TRBJ2-7; 7 bases align to TRBD1. The sample consisted of peripheral blood. This CDR3 reads CASSADRARPYEQYF. The CDR3 DNA is TGTGCCAGCAGCGCTGACAGGGCCAGACCCTACGAGCAGTACTTC.